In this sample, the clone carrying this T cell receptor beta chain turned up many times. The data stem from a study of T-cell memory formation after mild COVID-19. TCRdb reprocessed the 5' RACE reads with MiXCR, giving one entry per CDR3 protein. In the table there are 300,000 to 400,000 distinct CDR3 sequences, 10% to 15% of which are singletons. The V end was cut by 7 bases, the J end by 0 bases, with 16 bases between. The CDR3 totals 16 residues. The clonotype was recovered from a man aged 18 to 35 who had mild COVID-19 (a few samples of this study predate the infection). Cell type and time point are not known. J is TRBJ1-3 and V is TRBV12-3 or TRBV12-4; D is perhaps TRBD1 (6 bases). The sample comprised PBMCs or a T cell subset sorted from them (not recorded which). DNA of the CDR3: TGTGCCAGCATCCTACAGGGCCTGAGCTCTGGAAACACCATATATTTT. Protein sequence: CASILQGLSSGNTIYF.